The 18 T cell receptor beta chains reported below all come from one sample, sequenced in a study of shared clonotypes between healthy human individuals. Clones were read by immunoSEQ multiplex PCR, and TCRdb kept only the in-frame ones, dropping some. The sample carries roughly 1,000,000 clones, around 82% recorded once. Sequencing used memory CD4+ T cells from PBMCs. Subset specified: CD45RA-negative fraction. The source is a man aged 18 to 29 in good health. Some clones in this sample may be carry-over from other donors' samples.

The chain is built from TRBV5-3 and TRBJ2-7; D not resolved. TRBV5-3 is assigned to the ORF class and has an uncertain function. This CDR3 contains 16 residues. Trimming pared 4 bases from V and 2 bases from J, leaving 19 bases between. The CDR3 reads CARSVPQSITTYEQYF. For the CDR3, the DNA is TGTGCCAGAAGCGTTCCTCAGTCAATAACTACCTACGAGCAGTACTTC.

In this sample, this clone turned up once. CDR3 sequence reads: CAISTSGQPEQYF. The CDR3 DNA reads as TGTGCCATCTCAACTAGCGGGCAGCCCGAGCAGTACTTC. V and J are TRBV28 and TRBJ2-7; 9 bases are shared with TRBD2. From germline, CDR1 is MDHEN and CDR2 SYDVKM. V trimming: 10 bases; J trimming: 6 bases; junction bases outside the gene matches: 10. CDR3 size: 13 residues.

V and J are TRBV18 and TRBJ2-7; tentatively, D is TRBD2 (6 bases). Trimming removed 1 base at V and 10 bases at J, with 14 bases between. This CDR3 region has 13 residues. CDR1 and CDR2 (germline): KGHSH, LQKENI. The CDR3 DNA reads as TGTGCCAGCTCACCACGGGAGGAGTCGCTCCAGTACTTC. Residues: CASSPREESLQYF.

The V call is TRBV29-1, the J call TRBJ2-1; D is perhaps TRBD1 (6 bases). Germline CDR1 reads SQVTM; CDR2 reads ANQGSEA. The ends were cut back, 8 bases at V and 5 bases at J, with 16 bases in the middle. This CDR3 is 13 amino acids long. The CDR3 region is CSLRQDRNNEQFF. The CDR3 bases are TGCAGCCTTCGACAGGACCGAAACAATGAGCAGTTCTTC.

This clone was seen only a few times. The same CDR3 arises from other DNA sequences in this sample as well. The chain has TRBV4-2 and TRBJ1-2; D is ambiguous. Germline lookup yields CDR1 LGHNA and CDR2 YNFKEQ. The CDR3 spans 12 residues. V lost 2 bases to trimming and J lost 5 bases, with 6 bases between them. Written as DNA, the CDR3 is TGTGCCAGCAGCCAAAGTGCTTATGGCTACACCTTC. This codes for CASSQSAYGYTF.

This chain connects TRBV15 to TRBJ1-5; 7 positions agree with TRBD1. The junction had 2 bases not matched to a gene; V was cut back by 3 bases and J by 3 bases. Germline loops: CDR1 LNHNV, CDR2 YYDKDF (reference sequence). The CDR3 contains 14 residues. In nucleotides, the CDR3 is TGTGCCACCAGCAGGGGACAGAACAATCAGCCCCAGCATTTT. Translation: CATSRGQNNQPQHF.

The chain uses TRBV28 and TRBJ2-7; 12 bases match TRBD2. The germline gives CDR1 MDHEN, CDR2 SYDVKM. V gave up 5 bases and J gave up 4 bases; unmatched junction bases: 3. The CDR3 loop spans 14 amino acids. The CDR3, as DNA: TGTGCCAGCAGTAACGGACTAGCGGGGTACGAGCAGTACTTC. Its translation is CASSNGLAGYEQYF.

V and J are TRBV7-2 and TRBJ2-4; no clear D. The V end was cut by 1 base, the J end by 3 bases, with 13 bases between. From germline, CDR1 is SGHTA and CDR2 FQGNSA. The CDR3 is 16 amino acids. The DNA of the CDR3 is TGTGCCAGCAGCTTAGTCTCCGGGCGTGGCAAAAACATTCAGTACTTC. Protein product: CASSLVSGRGKNIQYF.

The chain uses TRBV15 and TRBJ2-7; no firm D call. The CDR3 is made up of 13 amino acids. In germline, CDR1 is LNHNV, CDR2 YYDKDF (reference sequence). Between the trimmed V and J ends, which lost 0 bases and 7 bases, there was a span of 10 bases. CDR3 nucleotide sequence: TGTGCCACCAGCAGAGATCAAAATCTAGAGCAGTACTTC. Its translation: CATSRDQNLEQYF.

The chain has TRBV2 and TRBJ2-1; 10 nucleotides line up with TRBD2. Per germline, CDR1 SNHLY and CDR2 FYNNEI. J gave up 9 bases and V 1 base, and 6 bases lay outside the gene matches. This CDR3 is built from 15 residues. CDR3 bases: TGTGCCAGCAGTGAAGTGGTTAGCGGGAGGCCTGAGCAGTTCTTC. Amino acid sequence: CASSEVVSGRPEQFF.

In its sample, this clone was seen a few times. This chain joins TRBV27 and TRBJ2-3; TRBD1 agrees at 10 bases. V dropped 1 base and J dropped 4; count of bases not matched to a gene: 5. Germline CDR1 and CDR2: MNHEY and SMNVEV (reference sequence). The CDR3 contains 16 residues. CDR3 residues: CASSLWGQGSADTQYF. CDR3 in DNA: TGTGCCAGCAGTTTATGGGGACAGGGGAGTGCAGATACGCAGTATTTT.

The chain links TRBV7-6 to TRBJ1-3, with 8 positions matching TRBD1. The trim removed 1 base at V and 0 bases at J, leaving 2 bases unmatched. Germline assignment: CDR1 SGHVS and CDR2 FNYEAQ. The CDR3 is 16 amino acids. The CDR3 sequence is CASSLGTGSSGNTIYF. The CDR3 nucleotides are TGTGCCAGCAGCTTAGGGACAGGGAGCTCTGGAAACACCATATATTTT.

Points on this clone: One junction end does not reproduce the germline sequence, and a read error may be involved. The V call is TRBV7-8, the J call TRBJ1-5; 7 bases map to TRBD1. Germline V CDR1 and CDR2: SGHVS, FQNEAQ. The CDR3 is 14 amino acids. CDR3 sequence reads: CAGSQTGNLQPQHF. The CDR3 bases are TGTGCCGGCAGCCAGACAGGGAATTTGCAGCCCCAGCATTTT.

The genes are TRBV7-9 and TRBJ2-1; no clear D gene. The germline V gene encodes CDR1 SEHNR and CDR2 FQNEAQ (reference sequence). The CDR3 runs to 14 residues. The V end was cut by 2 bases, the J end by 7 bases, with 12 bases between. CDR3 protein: CASSLHGTNNEQFF. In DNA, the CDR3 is TGTGCCAGCAGCTTACACGGAACCAATAATGAGCAGTTCTTC.

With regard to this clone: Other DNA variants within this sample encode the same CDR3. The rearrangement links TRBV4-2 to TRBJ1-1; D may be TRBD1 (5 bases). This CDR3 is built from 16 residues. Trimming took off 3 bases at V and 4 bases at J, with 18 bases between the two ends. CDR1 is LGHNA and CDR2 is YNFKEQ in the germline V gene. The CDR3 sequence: CASSHNEVGPRTEAFF. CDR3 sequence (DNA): TGTGCCAGCAGCCACAACGAGGTGGGGCCCCGCACTGAAGCTTTCTTT.

The chain's CDR3 is CASSSASPDWNQPQHF. CDR3 in DNA: TGTGCCAGCAGTTCGGCGAGTCCGGATTGGAATCAGCCCCAGCATTTT. The chain carries TRBV28 and TRBJ1-5; D gene unclear. Germline CDR1 and CDR2: MDHEN and SYDVKM. V was trimmed by 4 bases and J by 4 bases, leaving 17 bases between them. The CDR3 is made up of 16 amino acids.

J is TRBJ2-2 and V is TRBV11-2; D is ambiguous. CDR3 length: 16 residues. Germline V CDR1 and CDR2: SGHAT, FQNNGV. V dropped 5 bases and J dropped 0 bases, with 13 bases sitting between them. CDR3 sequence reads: CASSPRGVANTGELFF. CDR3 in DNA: TGTGCCAGCAGCCCCAGAGGTGTCGCGAACACCGGGGAGCTGTTTTTT.

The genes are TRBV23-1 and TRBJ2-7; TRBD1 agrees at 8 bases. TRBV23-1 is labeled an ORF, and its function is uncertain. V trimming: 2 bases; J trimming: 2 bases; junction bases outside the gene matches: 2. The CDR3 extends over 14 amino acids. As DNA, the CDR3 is TGCGCCAGCAGTCAAGGACAGGGCGCCTACGAGCAGTACTTC. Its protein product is CASSQGQGAYEQYF.